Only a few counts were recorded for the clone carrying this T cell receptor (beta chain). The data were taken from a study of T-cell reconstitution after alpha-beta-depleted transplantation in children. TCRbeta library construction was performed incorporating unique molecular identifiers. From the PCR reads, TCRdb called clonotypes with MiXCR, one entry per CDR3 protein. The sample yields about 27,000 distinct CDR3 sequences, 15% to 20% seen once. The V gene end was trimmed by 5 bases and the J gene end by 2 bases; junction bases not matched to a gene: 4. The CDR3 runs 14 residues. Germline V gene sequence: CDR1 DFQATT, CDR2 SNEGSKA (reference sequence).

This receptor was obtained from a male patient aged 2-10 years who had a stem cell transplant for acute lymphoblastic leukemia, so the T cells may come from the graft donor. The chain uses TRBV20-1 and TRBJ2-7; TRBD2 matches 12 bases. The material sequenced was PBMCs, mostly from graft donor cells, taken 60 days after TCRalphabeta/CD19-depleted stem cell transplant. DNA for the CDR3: TGCAGTGCTTCCGGGACTAGCGGGCCCTACGAGCAGTACTTC. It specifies CSASGTSGPYEQYF.